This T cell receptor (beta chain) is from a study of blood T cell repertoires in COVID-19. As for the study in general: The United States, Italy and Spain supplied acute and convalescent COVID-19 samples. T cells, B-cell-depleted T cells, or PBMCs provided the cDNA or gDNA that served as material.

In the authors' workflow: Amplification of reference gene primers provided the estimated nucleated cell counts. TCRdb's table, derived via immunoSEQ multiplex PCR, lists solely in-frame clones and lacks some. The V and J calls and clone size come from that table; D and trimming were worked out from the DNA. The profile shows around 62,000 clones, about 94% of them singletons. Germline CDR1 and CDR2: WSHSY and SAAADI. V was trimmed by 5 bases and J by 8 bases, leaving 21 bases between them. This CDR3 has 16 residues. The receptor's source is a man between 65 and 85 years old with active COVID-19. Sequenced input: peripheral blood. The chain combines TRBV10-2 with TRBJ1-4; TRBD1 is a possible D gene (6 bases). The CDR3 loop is CASSLTLLGGYEKLFF. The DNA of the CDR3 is TGCGCCAGCAGTCTTACATTACTAGGGGGTTACGAAAAACTGTTTTTT.